This passage covers 30 T cell receptor beta chains from one sample sequenced in a study of blood T cell repertoires in COVID-19. Sequenced by immunoSEQ multiplex PCR; TCRdb stores in-frame clones only, minus some. The sample holds roughly 300,000 clones; roughly 90% are singletons and the top ten take around 12%. Sequenced material: peripheral blood. The receptors were gathered from a woman in her twenties or thirties with COVID-19, enrolled during active disease.

This chain uses TRBV4-2 with TRBJ1-6; D gene ambiguous. The CDR3 has 17 residues. Germline V gives CDR1 LGHNA, CDR2 YNFKEQ. Deletions cut 0 bases from V and 0 bases from J, with 9 bases between. CDR3 nucleotide sequence: TGTGCCAGCAGCCAAGAAGCACAGAGCTCCTATAATTCACCCCTCCACTTT. It encodes CASSQEAQSSYNSPLHF.

The sample holds one count of this clone. V usage is TRBV19 and J usage is TRBJ2-7; D perhaps matches TRBD1 (6 bases). The CDR3 spans 15 residues. V was cut by 3 bases and J by 3 bases, with 15 bases left in between. Germline-derived CDR1 and CDR2 are LNHDA and SQIVND (reference sequence). CDR3 sequence: CASSIARGPHYEQYF. CDR3 DNA: TGTGCCAGTAGTATCGCCAGGGGACCCCACTACGAGCAGTACTTC.

This clone appeared a few times. The chain uses TRBV6-6 and TRBJ1-1; 7 nucleotides agree with TRBD1. This CDR3 comprises 13 residues. Looked up from germline, CDR1 is MNHNY and CDR2 is SVGAGI (reference sequence). Unmatched junction bases numbered 1, after V lost 6 bases and J lost 0 bases. CDR3 DNA: TGTGCCAGCAGACAGGGGATGAACACTGAAGCTTTCTTT. As protein: CASRQGMNTEAFF.

This chain joins TRBV7-2 and TRBJ2-4; D gene uncertain. This CDR3 has 18 amino acids. The V gene's germline CDR1 is SGHTA and CDR2 FQGNSA. The germline V and J ends were trimmed by 1 base and 2 bases, with 18 bases remaining between them. The CDR3: CASSLVPLAQPSKNIQYF. As DNA, the CDR3 is TGTGCCAGCAGCTTAGTCCCCTTAGCCCAACCTTCCAAAAACATTCAGTACTTC.

This clone was counted ten times or more. This sequence joins TRBV28 and TRBJ1-5, with 8 nucleotides matching TRBD1. Per the germline V gene, CDR1 is MDHEN and CDR2 is SYDVKM. The CDR3 has 14 amino acids. The V gene end was trimmed by 5 bases and the J gene end by 1 base; junction bases not matched to a gene: 1. CDR3 in DNA: TGTGCCAGCAGTCCAGGGGGCAGCAATCAGCCCCAGCATTTT. It encodes CASSPGGSNQPQHF.

The chain employs TRBV5-8 and TRBJ2-1; D is undetermined. Germline CDR1 reads SGHTS; CDR2 reads YDEGEE. This CDR3 comprises 15 residues. V gave up 5 bases and J gave up 2 bases, with 14 bases separating them. Here the CDR3 DNA reads TGTGCCAGCAGGGCCCTTCAGTTAACCTACAATGAGCAGTTCTTC. Its translation: CASRALQLTYNEQFF.

The chain has TRBV6-5 and TRBJ1-2, with unresolved D. The CDR3 is 14 amino acids. V gave up 0 bases and J gave up 2 bases, with 7 bases separating them. Germline values: CDR1 MNHEY, CDR2 SVGAGI. The CDR3 DNA is TGTGCCAGCAGTTACTCTAATTCGAACTATGGCTACACCTTC. Translating gives CASSYSNSNYGYTF.

This sequence joins TRBV18 and TRBJ1-3; tentative D call: TRBD1 (5 bases). From germline, CDR1 is KGHSH and CDR2 LQKENI. The CDR3 is 16 amino acids. V gave up 1 base and J gave up 0 bases, with 10 bases separating them. The CDR3 DNA is TGTGCCAGCTCACCACAGAGACAGCTCTCTGGAAACACCATATATTTT. Amino acid sequence: CASSPQRQLSGNTIYF.

CDR3 DNA sequence: TGTGCCAGCAGGCGCGGGGGGGCCCCCTACGAGCAGTACTTC. Protein sequence: CASRRGGAPYEQYF. V usage is TRBV27 and J usage is TRBJ2-7; 9 bases agree with TRBD2. CDR3 length: 14 residues. Losses at the gene ends were 6 bases for V and 2 bases for J; bases not matched to a gene: 5. CDR1 and CDR2 (germline): MNHEY, SMNVEV (reference sequence).

The chain employs TRBV5-1 and TRBJ2-3, with D perhaps matching TRBD2 (6 bases). This CDR3 region has 14 residues. CDR1 and CDR2 from the germline V gene are SGHRS and YFSETQ. V dropped 1 base and J dropped 0 bases, with 6 bases sitting between them. The CDR3 DNA reads TGCGCCAGCAGCTTGCGGGGGAGCACAGATACGCAGTATTTT. This encodes CASSLRGSTDTQYF.

The V call is TRBV3-1 (or the pseudogene TRBV3-2), the J call TRBJ1-1; possibly TRBD1 for D (5 bases). Per the germline V gene, CDR1 is LGHDT and CDR2 is YNNKEL (reference sequence). CDR3 size: 12 residues. The ends were cut back, 2 bases at V and 11 bases at J, with 12 bases in the middle. The CDR3 loop reads CASSQPQGWAFF. In DNA, the CDR3 is TGTGCCAGCAGCCAACCGCAGGGTTGGGCTTTCTTT.

The table lists this clone with a count of one. The chain carries TRBV7-2 and TRBJ2-4; a weak D match, TRBD2 (6 bases). V was trimmed by 4 bases and J by 8 bases, leaving 21 bases between them. This CDR3 has 16 residues. Germline V gene lookup returns CDR1 SGHTA and CDR2 FQGNSA. This chain's CDR3 is CASSSYPIGGFDIQYF. Written as DNA, the CDR3 is TGTGCCAGCAGCTCCTACCCGATCGGGGGTTTTGACATTCAGTACTTC.

This rearrangement joins TRBV11-2 to TRBJ2-2; D is perhaps TRBD1 (5 bases). This CDR3 has 15 residues. Germline values: CDR1 SGHAT, CDR2 FQNNGV. V lost 2 bases, J lost 0 bases, and 7 bases lay in between. CDR3 amino acids: CASSLWTTNTGELFF. The CDR3 DNA follows: TGTGCCAGCAGCTTATGGACAACGAACACCGGGGAGCTGTTTTTT.

This clone occurred once. The chain combines TRBV19 with TRBJ2-3; 9 bases match TRBD2. Germline V gives CDR1 LNHDA, CDR2 SQIVND (reference sequence). Trimming removed 6 bases from V and 7 bases from J; junction bases left unmatched: 5. This CDR3 has 13 amino acids. CDR3 in amino acids: CASRGTSTYTQYF. The CDR3 nucleotides are TGTGCCAGTAGGGGGACTAGCACCTATACGCAGTATTTT.

The chain couples TRBV10-1 to TRBJ2-5; no definite D call. V was cut by 9 bases and J by 2 bases, with 10 bases left in between. Germline V gene lookup returns CDR1 WNHNN and CDR2 SYGVQD (reference sequence). The CDR3 totals 12 residues. CDR3 amino acids: CARTQKQETQYF. For the CDR3, the DNA is TGCGCCAGGACTCAAAAACAAGAGACCCAGTACTTC.

The chain links TRBV7-9 to TRBJ2-3; 7 positions match TRBD1. CDR3 size: 15 residues. J lost 2 bases, V lost 4 bases, and 6 bases had no gene match. The V gene's germline CDR1 is SEHNR and CDR2 FQNEAQ (reference sequence). CDR3 in amino acids: CASSSNTGVTDTQYF. CDR3 coding DNA: TGTGCCAGCAGCTCGAATACAGGGGTCACAGATACGCAGTATTTT.

The chain employs TRBV11-2 and TRBJ2-1, with TRBD2 matching over 7 bases. The CDR3 totals 16 residues. V lost 2 bases, J lost 9 bases, and 13 bases stayed unmatched. Germline V lookup: CDR1 SGHAT, CDR2 FQNNGV. The chain's CDR3 is CASSLNSPREGGEQFF. The CDR3 nucleotides are TGTGCCAGCAGCTTAAACAGCCCTAGGGAGGGCGGTGAGCAGTTCTTC.

The chain links TRBV3-1 (or the pseudogene TRBV3-2) to TRBJ1-2; TRBD1 matches at 7 bases. The CDR3 loop spans 15 amino acids. The junction had 9 bases not matched to a gene; V was cut back by 4 bases and J by 4 bases. The germline V gene encodes CDR1 LGHDT and CDR2 YNNKEL (reference sequence). CDR3 nucleotides: TGTGCCAGCAGCCCAGCGACAGGGTATACCTATGGCTACACCTTC. Translated: CASSPATGYTYGYTF.

V gene TRBV27 combines with J gene TRBJ2-1; TRBD2 aligns across 8 bases. Trimming cost V 4 bases and J 4 bases; bases outside gene matches: 9. Per the germline V gene, CDR1 is MNHEY and CDR2 is SMNVEV (reference sequence). The CDR3 loop spans 16 amino acids. CDR3 in amino acids: CASSSQLGGGYNEQFF. The DNA of the CDR3 is TGTGCCAGCAGTTCCCAACTGGGCGGGGGGTACAATGAGCAGTTCTTC.

This clone has a handful of counts. The chain employs TRBV19 and TRBJ2-2; 10 bases agree with TRBD2. Germline V lookup: CDR1 LNHDA, CDR2 SQIVND (reference sequence). The CDR3 spans 19 residues. Germline trimming cut 5 bases from V and 2 bases from J; bases unmatched to any gene: 14. The CDR3 loop reads CASSPRASGGAANTGELFF. The DNA of the CDR3 is TGTGCCAGTAGTCCCAGGGCCAGCGGGGGGGCCGCAAACACCGGGGAGCTGTTTTTT.

This sequence joins TRBV11-3 and TRBJ2-1; 8 bases fit TRBD2. The V gene end was trimmed by 3 bases and the J gene end by 7 bases; junction bases not matched to a gene: 5. This CDR3 comprises 14 residues. In germline, CDR1 is SGHNT, CDR2 YENEEA. CDR3 in amino acids: CASSFGGGSNEQFF. DNA for the CDR3: TGTGCCAGCAGCTTCGGCGGGGGGAGTAATGAGCAGTTCTTC.

The chain couples TRBV18 to TRBJ1-6; TRBD1 agrees at 9 bases. Germline CDR1 KGHSH, CDR2 LQKENI. The CDR3 runs to 15 residues. Germline trimming cut 4 bases from V and 3 bases from J; bases unmatched to any gene: 1. The CDR3 region has the DNA TGTGCCAGCTCACGGGGACAGGGCTATAATTCACCCCTCCACTTT. It yields the protein CASSRGQGYNSPLHF. The full variable domain, with the rest looked up from reference TRBV18 and TRBJ1-6, is NAGVMQNPRHLVRRRGQEARLRCSPMKGHSHVYWYRQLPEEGLKFMVYLQKENIIDESGMPKERFSAEFPKEGPSILRIQQVVRGDSAAYFCASSRGQGYNSPLHFGNGTRLTVT.

This chain joins TRBV5-4 and TRBJ1-4; no reliable D call. This CDR3 spans 15 amino acids. In germline, CDR1 is SGHNT, CDR2 YYREEE (reference sequence). Trimming pared 5 bases from V and 8 bases from J, leaving 19 bases between. CDR3 nucleotides: TGTGCCAGCAGTCAGAAAACCGGGTCAGCCGAAAAACTGTTTTTT. Its translation is CASSQKTGSAEKLFF.

The chain is built from TRBV27 and TRBJ2-7, with no clear D. Germline V gives CDR1 MNHEY, CDR2 SMNVEV (reference sequence). V shed 2 bases and J shed 5 bases, with 10 bases lying between them. The CDR3 totals 13 residues. The CDR3 nucleotides are TGTGCCAGCAGTTTAGGCCCGAACAACGAGCAGTACTTC. It translates to CASSLGPNNEQYF.

The chain links TRBV28 to TRBJ1-4; TRBD1 might be the D (6 bases). Per germline, CDR1 MDHEN and CDR2 SYDVKM. The CDR3 loop spans 15 amino acids. Trimming pared 5 bases from V and 0 bases from J, leaving 10 bases between. As DNA, the CDR3 is TGTGCCAGCAGTCGACAGGCCCCAACTAATGAAAAACTGTTTTTT. This translates into CASSRQAPTNEKLFF. Full variable domain (rest looked up from reference TRBV28 and TRBJ1-4): DVKVTQSSRYLVKRTGEKVFLECVQDMDHENMFWYRQDPGLGLRLIYFSYDVKMKEKGDIPEGYSVSREKKERFSLILESASTNQTSMYLCASSRQAPTNEKLFFGSGTQLSVL.

The chain combines TRBV5-1 with TRBJ2-3; D might be TRBD1 (6 bases). With 4 bases removed from V and 0 bases from J, the gap between germline ends came to 12 bases. This CDR3 is built from 15 residues. Germline CDR1 and CDR2: SGHRS and YFSETQ. The CDR3 protein is CASSEDRVSTDTQYF. The CDR3, as DNA: TGCGCCAGCAGCGAGGACAGAGTTAGCACAGATACGCAGTATTTT.

This clone was seen a single time. The chain links TRBV28 to TRBJ1-1; D gene ambiguous. The CDR3 runs to 14 residues. CDR1 MDHEN and CDR2 SYDVKM come from the germline V gene. The V and J ends lost 3 bases and 10 bases respectively, with 18 bases between them. The CDR3 loop reads CASSLPTAGRGAFF. The CDR3 region has the DNA TGTGCCAGCAGTTTGCCTACGGCGGGCCGGGGAGCTTTCTTT. Full variable domain (rest looked up from reference TRBV28 and TRBJ1-1): DVKVTQSSRYLVKRTGEKVFLECVQDMDHENMFWYRQDPGLGLRLIYFSYDVKMKEKGDIPEGYSVSREKKERFSLILESASTNQTSMYLCASSLPTAGRGAFFGQGTRLTVV.

A single count supports this clone. The chain joins TRBV12-5 to TRBJ2-1; D perhaps matches TRBD2 (6 bases). Germline assignment: CDR1 LGHNT and CDR2 FRNRAP. The CDR3 sequence is 18 residues long. V was shortened by 2 bases and J by 4 bases, with 21 bases between the two germline ends. The CDR3 loop reads CASGLSVLAKDLYNEQFF. CDR3 nucleotide sequence: TGTGCTAGTGGTTTGTCGGTGCTAGCGAAGGATTTATACAATGAGCAGTTCTTC.

The chain uses TRBV11-2 and TRBJ1-1; D is ambiguous. Germline CDR1 and CDR2: SGHAT and FQNNGV. The CDR3 length is 15 residues. Trimming shortened V by 0 bases and J by 1 base, and 9 bases separated the two germline ends. The CDR3 DNA is TGTGCCAGCAGCTTAGATCAGGTCAGGAACACTGAAGCTTTCTTT. It translates to CASSLDQVRNTEAFF.

V and J are TRBV15 and TRBJ2-5, with 7 bases lining up with TRBD2. V gave up 1 base and J gave up 5 bases; unmatched junction bases: 10. CDR3 length equals 16 residues. CDR1 is LNHNV and CDR2 is YYDKDF in the germline V gene (reference sequence). As DNA, the CDR3 is TGTGCCACCAGCAGAGGGCCAAGCGGGGTCAGGGAGACCCAGTACTTC. This gives the protein CATSRGPSGVRETQYF.